These 5 T cell receptor beta chains were sequenced from one sample in a study of blood T cell repertoires in COVID-19. Using immunoSEQ multiplex PCR, the repertoire was profiled, and TCRdb retains in-frame clones only, with some absent. The sample holds 220,000 or so clones, 84% seen once. Sequencing input: PBMCs or T cells enriched from blood (not recorded which). These receptors were collected from a woman between 40 and 55 years old who had recovered from COVID-19.

This chain connects TRBV28 to TRBJ1-1; D remains unclear. In germline, CDR1 is MDHEN, CDR2 SYDVKM. Trimming shortened V by 6 bases and J by 1 base, and 12 bases separated the two germline ends. The CDR3 consists of 14 residues. The CDR3 loop reads CASSLSRRNTEAFF. The CDR3 region has the DNA TGTGCCAGCAGCCTTAGCCGAAGGAACACTGAAGCTTTCTTT.

This clone was seen only a few times. V gene TRBV5-5 combines with J gene TRBJ1-2, with 8 bases aligning to TRBD1. Germline V gives CDR1 SGHKS, CDR2 YYEKEE (reference sequence). J lost 0 bases, V lost 2 bases, and 0 bases had no gene match. The CDR3 is 14 residues long. CDR3 DNA sequence: TGTGCCAGCAGCTTACAGGGGGCTAACTATGGCTACACCTTC. Protein product: CASSLQGANYGYTF.

This rearrangement joins TRBV28 to TRBJ1-1, with D perhaps matching TRBD1 (5 bases). The CDR3 runs 17 residues. In germline, CDR1 is MDHEN, CDR2 SYDVKM. V dropped 6 bases and J dropped 11 bases, with 31 bases sitting between them. The chain's CDR3 is CASSREASTGWPKGAFF. In nucleotides, the CDR3 is TGTGCCAGCAGCCGAGAAGCTTCTACCGGATGGCCTAAGGGGGCTTTCTTT.

CDR3 in DNA: TGCAGCTTCAGGGCCTCTGGGGCCAACGTCCTGACTTTC. This encodes CSFRASGANVLTF. The chain joins TRBV29-1 to TRBJ2-6; weak D call: TRBD1 (5 bases). CDR1 SQVTM and CDR2 ANQGSEA come from the germline V gene. The CDR3 has 13 residues. The V gene lost 8 bases and the J gene lost 0 bases, with 8 bases spanning the gap. The full variable domain, in which reference TRBV29-1 and TRBJ2-6 provide the parts outside the CDR3, is SAVISQKPSRDICQRGTSLTIQCQVDSQVTMMFWYRQQPGQSLTLIATANQGSEATYESGFVIDKFPISRPNLTFSTLTVSNMSPEDSSIYLCSFRASGANVLTFGAGSRLTVL.

DNA for the CDR3: TGCGCCAGCAGTGAGTCCCCCCGGGGCGGGGATTACAATGAGCAGTTCTTC. Translating it yields CASSESPRGGDYNEQFF. This sequence joins TRBV10-2 and TRBJ2-1, with D possibly TRBD2 on 6 matching bases. Germline V gene sequence: CDR1 WSHSY, CDR2 SAAADI. Trimming shortened V by 0 bases and J by 4 bases, and 16 bases separated the two germline ends. This CDR3 comprises 17 residues.